Below, 20 T cell receptor beta chains from the same sample are listed, as sequenced in a study of stem cell transplantation in POMP-related autoinflammatory disease. Data came from immunoSEQ multiplex PCR; TCRdb stores just in-frame clones and leaves some out. The sample shows tens of thousands of clones, approximately 90% of them seen only once. The specimen was CD4+ T cells from PBMCs, collected after stem cell transplantation. These receptor sequences come from a human patient with POMP-related autoinflammation and immune dysregulation (PRAID). Part of the T cells may come from the graft donor.

The chain combines TRBV16 with TRBJ1-1, with 8 positions matching TRBD1. The CDR3 is made up of 13 amino acids. V gave up 3 bases and J gave up 6 bases; unmatched junction bases: 3. Germline CDR1 and CDR2: KGHSY and FQNENV. In DNA form, the CDR3 reads TGTGCCAGCAGCCACTACAGGGGGTCTGAAGCTTTCTTT. Translation gives CASSHYRGSEAFF.

The chain uses TRBV28 and TRBJ1-6; a possible D gene is TRBD1 (6 bases). The V and J ends lost 6 bases and 9 bases respectively, with 21 bases between them. CDR3 length equals 16 residues. Per the germline V gene, CDR1 is MDHEN and CDR2 is SYDVKM. This chain's CDR3 is CASRLARGGPSSPLHF. CDR3 nucleotides: TGTGCCAGCAGACTTGCCCGGGGGGGGCCGAGTTCACCCCTCCACTTT.

J is TRBJ1-2 and V is TRBV6-5, with TRBD1 matching over 7 bases. The CDR3 extends over 15 amino acids. Per the germline V gene, CDR1 is MNHEY and CDR2 is SVGAGI. V was pared by 5 bases and J by 0 bases, with 6 bases of the junction left unmatched. The CDR3 nucleotides read TGTGCCAGCAGTCTCACCGGGACAGCTAACTATGGCTACACCTTC. Translation: CASSLTGTANYGYTF.

The chain joins TRBV24-1 to TRBJ2-2; D not resolved. Trimming took 3 bases from V and 0 from J, leaving 10 bases between them. The CDR3 loop spans 16 amino acids. Germline values: CDR1 KGHDR, CDR2 SFDVKD. CDR3 sequence: CATSDRAPSNTGELFF. In DNA, the CDR3 is TGTGCCACCAGTGATCGGGCGCCCTCGAACACCGGGGAGCTGTTTTTT.

This clone was detected only a few times. The rearrangement uses TRBV7-2 and TRBJ1-5, with TRBD1 identical over 7 bases. The V segment lost 7 bases and the J segment 5 bases; nucleotides outside the gene matches: 17. The length of the CDR3 is 17 residues. Germline CDR1 is SGHTA and CDR2 is FQGNSA. The CDR3 region is CASNPYFPGTGDQPQHF. The CDR3 DNA follows: TGTGCCAGCAACCCATATTTTCCCGGCACAGGGGATCAGCCCCAGCATTTT.

This clone was counted a single time. This rearrangement joins TRBV29-1 to TRBJ2-2; D is undetermined. Trimming removed 4 bases from V and 0 bases from J, with 9 bases in between. The V gene's germline CDR1 is SQVTM and CDR2 ANQGSEA. The CDR3 extends over 14 amino acids. CDR3 loop: CSVAAGPNTGELFF. CDR3 coding DNA: TGCAGCGTTGCGGCAGGCCCGAACACCGGGGAGCTGTTTTTT.

Only a few counts were recorded for this clone. This chain joins TRBV5-8 and TRBJ2-4; tentatively, D is TRBD1 or TRBD2 (5 bases each). The germline gives CDR1 SGHTS, CDR2 YDEGEE. V was clipped by 0 bases and J by 2 bases, with 21 bases between them. The CDR3 is made up of 19 amino acids. The CDR3 DNA reads TGTGCCAGCAGCTTGGGGACGGTAGGGTTGGGGGAGTCCAAAAACATTCAGTACTTC. Its translation: CASSLGTVGLGESKNIQYF. Supplemented by reference TRBV5-8 and TRBJ2-4, the full variable domain reads EAGVTQSPTHLIKTRGQQATLRCSPISGHTSVYWYQQALGLGLQFLLWYDEGEERNRGNFPPRFSGRQFPNYSSELNVNALELEDSALYLCASSLGTVGLGESKNIQYFGAGTRLSVL.

The chain links TRBV24-1 to TRBJ2-1; D uncertain. V was shortened by 7 bases and J by 3 bases, with 9 bases between the two germline ends. The CDR3 runs 13 residues. In germline, CDR1 is KGHDR, CDR2 SFDVKD. CDR3 sequence reads: CATSPGGYNEQFF. The CDR3 nucleotides are TGTGCCACCAGCCCCGGCGGCTACAATGAGCAGTTCTTC.

V usage is TRBV18 and J usage is TRBJ2-7; 7 nucleotides match TRBD1. V lost 1 base to trimming and J lost 2 bases; unmatched junction nucleotides: 5. The CDR3 has 15 residues. Germline V gives CDR1 KGHSH, CDR2 LQKENI. The CDR3 region is CASSPRTGLPYEQYF. Here the CDR3 DNA reads TGTGCCAGCTCACCACGGACAGGCCTTCCCTACGAGCAGTACTTC.

The count of this clone is one. The chain has TRBV2 and TRBJ2-7; D call uncertain. The germline V gene has CDR1 SNHLY and CDR2 FYNNEI. Trimming cost V 3 bases and J 7 bases, with 16 bases left between them. This CDR3 has 14 amino acids. DNA of the CDR3: TGTGCCAGCAGTGAGGGCCCCCGACCGGGTGAGCAGTACGTC. This codes for CASSEGPRPGEQYV.

This clone has a single count. The chain has TRBV5-1 and TRBJ1-1; D ambiguous. Trimming took 0 bases from V and 5 from J, leaving 14 bases between them. Germline V lookup: CDR1 SGHRS, CDR2 YFSETQ. This CDR3 has 15 residues. DNA of the CDR3: TGCGCCAGCAGCTTGGGGTTGGGGTGGAGAACTGAAGCTTTCTTT. It is translated as CASSLGLGWRTEAFF.

J is TRBJ1-6 and V is TRBV6-5; D remains unclear. The germline gives CDR1 MNHEY, CDR2 SVGAGI. Trimming pared 2 bases from V and 9 bases from J, leaving 11 bases between. The CDR3 consists of 14 residues. This CDR3 reads CASSYRAAGSPLHF. The CDR3 DNA is TGTGCCAGCAGTTACAGGGCGGCGGGTTCACCCCTCCACTTT.

The rearrangement links TRBV29-1 to TRBJ1-2; 9 positions match TRBD1. CDR3 size: 16 residues. J gave up 0 bases and V 3 bases, and 8 bases lay outside the gene matches. Germline V gene sequence: CDR1 SQVTM, CDR2 ANQGSEA. The CDR3 coding sequence is TGCAGCGTTGACACGGAAGGGACAGGGACTAACTATGGCTACACCTTC. It is translated as CSVDTEGTGTNYGYTF.

The V and J genes are TRBV5-1 and TRBJ1-3, with TRBD1 identical over 7 bases. The CDR3 covers 17 residues. V lost 0 bases, J lost 4 bases, and 10 bases stayed unmatched. CDR1 SGHRS and CDR2 YFSETQ come from the germline V gene. The CDR3 here is CASSLAPTGLKGNTIYF. Here the CDR3 DNA reads TGCGCCAGCAGCTTGGCGCCGACAGGGTTGAAGGGAAACACCATATATTTT.

The chain employs TRBV3-1 (or the pseudogene TRBV3-2) and TRBJ1-2; D uncertain. The V and J ends lost 0 bases and 8 bases respectively, with 19 bases between them. This CDR3 is 16 amino acids long. CDR1 LGHDT and CDR2 YNNKEL come from the germline V gene (reference sequence). In nucleotides, the CDR3 is TGTGCCAGCAGCCAAGAAGGGTCAGCCCTCAATGGGGGCTACACCTTC. Translation gives CASSQEGSALNGGYTF.

The V gene is TRBV19, the J gene TRBJ2-7; 8 bases line up with TRBD2. Looked up from germline, CDR1 is LNHDA and CDR2 is SQIVND (reference sequence). The length of the CDR3 is 16 residues. With V trimmed by 10 bases and J by 0 bases, 14 bases remained unmatched. For the CDR3, the DNA is TGTGCCACCCCGGGAGGGCTCGACCACAGCTCCTACGAGCAGTACGTC. Translated, it gives CATPGGLDHSSYEQYV.

This clone has a single count. V gene TRBV3-1 (or the pseudogene TRBV3-2) combines with J gene TRBJ1-3; unclear D gene. Trimming left V 2 bases short and J 0 bases short, with 11 bases between. Germline V gives CDR1 LGHDT, CDR2 YNNKEL (reference sequence). The CDR3 is made up of 16 amino acids. CDR3 residues: CASSQPGGGSGNTIYF. The CDR3, as DNA: TGTGCCAGCAGCCAACCGGGCGGAGGCTCTGGAAACACCATATATTTT.

The chain combines TRBV6-5 with TRBJ2-3; 10 positions match TRBD1. This CDR3 region has 15 residues. Germline CDR1 and CDR2: MNHEY and SVGAGI. Trimming cost V 10 bases and J 2 bases; bases outside gene matches: 9. CDR3 in amino acids: CATATGGLFTDTQYF. CDR3 nucleotides: TGTGCCACCGCGACAGGGGGCCTTTTCACAGATACGCAGTATTTT.

The J gene is TRBJ2-2, the V gene TRBV24-1; D may be TRBD1 or TRBD2 (5 bases each). CDR1 KGHDR and CDR2 SFDVKD come from the germline V gene. The CDR3 totals 15 residues. V gave up 3 bases and J gave up 6 bases, with 13 bases separating them. CDR3 bases: TGTGCCACCAGTGATCCGCGCCGGGGACCCGGGGAGCTGTTTTTT. It encodes CATSDPRRGPGELFF.

As DNA, the CDR3 is TGTGCCAGCAGCGAGGATAGCGGGGGGGCCGGAGATACGCAGTATTTT. It codes for CASSEDSGGAGDTQYF. This chain links TRBV7-2 with TRBJ2-3, with 11 bases that match TRBD2. The CDR3 extends over 16 amino acids. V shed 5 bases and J 5 bases; nucleotides not matched to a gene: 9. Looked up from germline, CDR1 is SGHTA and CDR2 is FQGNSA.